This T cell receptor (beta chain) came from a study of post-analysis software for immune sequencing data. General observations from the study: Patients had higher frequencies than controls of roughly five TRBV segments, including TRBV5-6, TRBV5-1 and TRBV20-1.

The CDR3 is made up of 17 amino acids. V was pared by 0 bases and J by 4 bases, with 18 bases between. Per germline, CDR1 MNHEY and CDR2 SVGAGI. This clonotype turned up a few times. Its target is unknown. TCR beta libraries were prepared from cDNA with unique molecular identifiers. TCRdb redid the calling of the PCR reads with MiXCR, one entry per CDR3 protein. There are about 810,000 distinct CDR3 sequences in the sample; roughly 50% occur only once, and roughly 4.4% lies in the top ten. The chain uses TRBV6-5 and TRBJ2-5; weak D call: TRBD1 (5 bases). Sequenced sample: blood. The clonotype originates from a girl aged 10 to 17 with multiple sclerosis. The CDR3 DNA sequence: TGTGCCAGCAGTTACTCTGGTATCCAGGGAAGCCCAGAGACCCAGTACTTC. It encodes CASSYSGIQGSPETQYF.